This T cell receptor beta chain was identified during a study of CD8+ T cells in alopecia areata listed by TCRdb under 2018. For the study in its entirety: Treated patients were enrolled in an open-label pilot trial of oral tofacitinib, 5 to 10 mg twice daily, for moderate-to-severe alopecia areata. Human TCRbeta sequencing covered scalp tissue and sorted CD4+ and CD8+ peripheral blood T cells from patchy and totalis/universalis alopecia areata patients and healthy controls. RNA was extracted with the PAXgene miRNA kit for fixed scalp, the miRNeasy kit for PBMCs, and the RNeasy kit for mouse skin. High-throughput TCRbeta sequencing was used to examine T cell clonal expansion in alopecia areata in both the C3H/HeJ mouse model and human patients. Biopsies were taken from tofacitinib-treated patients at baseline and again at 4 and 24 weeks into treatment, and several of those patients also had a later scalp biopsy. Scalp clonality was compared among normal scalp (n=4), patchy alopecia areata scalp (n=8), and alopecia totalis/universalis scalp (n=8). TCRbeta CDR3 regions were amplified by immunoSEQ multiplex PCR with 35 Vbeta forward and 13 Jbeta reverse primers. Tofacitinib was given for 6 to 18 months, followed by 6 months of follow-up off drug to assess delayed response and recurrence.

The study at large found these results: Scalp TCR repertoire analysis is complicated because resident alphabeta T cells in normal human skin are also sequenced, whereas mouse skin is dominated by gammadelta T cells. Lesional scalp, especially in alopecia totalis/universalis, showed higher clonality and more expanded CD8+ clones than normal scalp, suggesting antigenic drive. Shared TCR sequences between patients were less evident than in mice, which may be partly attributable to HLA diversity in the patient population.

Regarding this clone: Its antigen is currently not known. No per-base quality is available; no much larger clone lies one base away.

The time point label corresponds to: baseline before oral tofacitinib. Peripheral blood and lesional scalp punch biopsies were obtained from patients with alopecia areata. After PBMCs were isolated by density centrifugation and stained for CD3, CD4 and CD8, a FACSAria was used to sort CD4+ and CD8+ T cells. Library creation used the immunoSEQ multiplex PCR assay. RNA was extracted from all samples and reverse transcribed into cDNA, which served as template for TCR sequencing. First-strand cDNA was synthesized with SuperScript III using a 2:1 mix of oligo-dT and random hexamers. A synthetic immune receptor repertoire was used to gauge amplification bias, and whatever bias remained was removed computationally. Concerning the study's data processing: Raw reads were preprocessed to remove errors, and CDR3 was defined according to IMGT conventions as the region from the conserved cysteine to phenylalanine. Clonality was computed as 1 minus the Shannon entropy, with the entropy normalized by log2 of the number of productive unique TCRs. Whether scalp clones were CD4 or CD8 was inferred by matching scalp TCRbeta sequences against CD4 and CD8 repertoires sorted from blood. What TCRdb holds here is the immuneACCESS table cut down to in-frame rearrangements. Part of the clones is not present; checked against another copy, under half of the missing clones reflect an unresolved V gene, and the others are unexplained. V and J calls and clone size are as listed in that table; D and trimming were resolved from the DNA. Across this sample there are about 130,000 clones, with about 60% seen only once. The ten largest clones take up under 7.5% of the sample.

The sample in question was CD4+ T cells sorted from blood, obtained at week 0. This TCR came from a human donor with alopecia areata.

Here is the DNA: TGCGCCAGCAGTCACCTCGGACAGGCCCAAGAGACCCAGTACTTC. Its amino acids are CASSHLGQAQETQYF. The chain links TRBV23-1 with TRBJ2-5; TRBD1 agrees with 7 junctional bases. TRBV23-1 is given ORF status, its function remaining uncertain. Relative to germline, V is missing 3 bases and J is missing 1 base, with 5 bases of the junction outside any gene match. Including the terminal cysteine and phenylalanine, the CDR3 comprises 15 residues. Only CDR3 DNA is held: 45 bases, read in frame from base 1.